Listed here is a single T cell receptor (beta chain). In the study's own analysis: A per-sample median of about 100,000 TCRs was observed, with counts ranging from roughly 20,000 to 750,000. MiXCR, applied by TCRdb to the RACE reads, yields one record per CDR3 protein. The V and J calls follow TCRdb's processing rather than the paper's. The sample has fewer than 100,000 distinct CDR3 sequences, about 9.3% seen once. The entry originates in a study of human T cells and chemical hapten exposure. Time point described: patch test 2, 6 weeks after DPC sensitization. Treatment here: therapeutic diphenylcyclopropenone sensitization with weekly scalp DPC. CDR3 size: 16 residues. Trimming left V 1 base short and J 0 bases short, with 12 bases between. Germline V CDR1 and CDR2: LGHDT, YNNKEL (reference sequence).

This specimen consisted of whole blood, obtained in connection with sensitization to the hapten diphenylcyclopropenone (DPC). The chain uses TRBV3-1 and TRBJ1-1, with a possible D match to TRBD1 (5 bases). The TCR was taken from a woman aged 40 to 49 with alopecia areata. Some clones in this sample may be carry-over from other donors' samples. Here the CDR3 reads CASSQGNRLMNTEAFF. For the CDR3, the DNA is TGTGCCAGCAGCCAAGGTAACAGGCTCATGAACACTGAAGCTTTCTTT.